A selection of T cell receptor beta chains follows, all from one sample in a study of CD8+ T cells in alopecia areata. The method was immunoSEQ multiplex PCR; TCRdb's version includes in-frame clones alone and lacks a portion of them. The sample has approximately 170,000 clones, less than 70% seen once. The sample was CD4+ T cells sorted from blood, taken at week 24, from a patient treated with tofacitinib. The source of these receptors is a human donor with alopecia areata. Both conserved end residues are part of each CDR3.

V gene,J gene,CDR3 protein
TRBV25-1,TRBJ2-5,CASSEITTVQETQYF
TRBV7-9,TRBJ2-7,CASTSAGGSYEQYF
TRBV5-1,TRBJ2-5,CASSSMDNLLETQYF
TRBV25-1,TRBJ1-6,CASSERTGGSNSPLHF
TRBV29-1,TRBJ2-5,CSVTTGGRETQYF
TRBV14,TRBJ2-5,CASSQAGTKIVTQYF
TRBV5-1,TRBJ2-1,CASSLRDRRNNEQFF
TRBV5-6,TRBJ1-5,CASSLQGVNQPQHF
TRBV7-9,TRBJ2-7,CASSLSDYEQYF
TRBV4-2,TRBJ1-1,CASKREGNTEAFF
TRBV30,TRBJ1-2,CAWNENYGYTF
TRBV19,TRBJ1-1,CASSTGRQIVSTEAFF
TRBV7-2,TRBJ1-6,CASSPSQGLQSPLHF
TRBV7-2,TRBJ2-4,CASKSGWQNIQYF
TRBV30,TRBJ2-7,CAWRQGTEQYF
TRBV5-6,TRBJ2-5,CASSPLQETQYF
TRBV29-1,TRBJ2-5,CSVDGTQGWRETQYF
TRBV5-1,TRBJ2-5,CASSLPSAGETQYF
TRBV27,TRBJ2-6,CASRLGAAGDVSSGANVLTF
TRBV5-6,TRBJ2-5,CASSLRTGETQYF
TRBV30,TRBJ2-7,CAWSSPTYEQYF
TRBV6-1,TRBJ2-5,CASSESETQYF
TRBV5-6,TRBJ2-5,CASNGLDIRGETQYF
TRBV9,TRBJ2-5,CASSVQETQYF
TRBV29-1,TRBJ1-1,CSVGQRVDMNTEAFF
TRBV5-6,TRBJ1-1,CASSLGPRTEAFF
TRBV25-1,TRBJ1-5,CASSDRFDSNQPQHF
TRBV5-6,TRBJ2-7,CASSLRRSVGTYEQYF
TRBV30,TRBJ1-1,CAWSPVGTVNTEAFF
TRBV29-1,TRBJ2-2,CSVEGQGNTGELFF
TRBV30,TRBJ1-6,CAWRTTGASNSPLHF
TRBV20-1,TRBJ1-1,CSAKWNTEAFF
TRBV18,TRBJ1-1,CASSPTRGGIPEAFF
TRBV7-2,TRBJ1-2,CASSLTVLYGYTF
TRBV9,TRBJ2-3,CASSVGGLAGGQYRTSTDTQYF
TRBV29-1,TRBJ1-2,CSVVGTGVNYGYTF
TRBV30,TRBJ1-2,CAWNLLGGYGYTF
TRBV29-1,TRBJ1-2,CSARRGGRNYGYTF
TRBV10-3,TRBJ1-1,CATGQGNTEAFF
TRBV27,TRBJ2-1,CASSFLGGSYNEQFF
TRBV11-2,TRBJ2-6,CASSLSNSGANVLTF
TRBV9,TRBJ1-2,CASSVARDTYYGYTF
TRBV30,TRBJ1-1,CAWRGQGVLPEAFF